This passage covers 17 T cell receptor beta chains from one sample sequenced in a study of PD-L1 blockade in urothelial cancer. Time point in this sample: peripheral blood 6 weeks after treatment start. Produced via immunoSEQ multiplex PCR; TCRdb's table is partial and in-frame only. Counted here are roughly 110,000 clones, around 93% occurring once; the ten biggest clones make up less than 4.5%. The sequencing used PBMCs, collected around atezolizumab (anti-PD-L1) treatment. Source of these receptors: a man aged 55 to 69 with urothelial cancer.

This chain connects TRBV28 to TRBJ1-5, with 11 bases identical to TRBD1. CDR3 size: 15 residues. The germline gives CDR1 MDHEN, CDR2 SYDVKM. V was clipped by 5 bases and J by 7 bases; unmatched bases: 7. CDR3 bases: TGTGCCAGCAGTCAACCGGGACAGGGGGGGCAGCCCCAGCATTTT. Protein: CASSQPGQGGQPQHF.

The chain is built from TRBV2 and TRBJ1-2, with D perhaps TRBD1 (6 bases). Trimming stripped 8 bases from V and 4 bases from J, with 17 bases between. The CDR3 has 14 residues. The germline CDR1 and CDR2 sequences are SNHLY and FYNNEI. The CDR3 nucleotides are TGTGCCAGCGGGGGCTTTTCAATAGGCTATGGCTACACCTTC. Translated, it gives CASGGFSIGYGYTF.

The CDR3 protein is CSVNRDRWYQETQYF. In DNA, the CDR3 is TGCAGCGTTAACCGGGACAGGTGGTACCAAGAGACCCAGTACTTC. The chain recombines TRBV29-1 with TRBJ2-5, with 8 positions matching TRBD1. The ends lost 5 bases at V and 0 bases at J; junction bases unmatched: 8. Germline V gives CDR1 SQVTM, CDR2 ANQGSEA. The CDR3 loop spans 15 amino acids.

The chain recombines TRBV11-1 with TRBJ2-7; D ambiguous. From germline, CDR1 is SGHAT and CDR2 FQDESV (reference sequence). CDR3 length: 15 residues. Trimming pared 0 bases from V and 0 bases from J, leaving 9 bases between. The CDR3 sequence is CASSLAVSSSYEQYF. The CDR3 region has the DNA TGTGCCAGCAGCTTAGCGGTCTCGAGCTCCTACGAGCAGTACTTC.

In DNA, the CDR3 is TGTGCCAGCAGGGGGACTAGCGGGAGTTTGGAGACCCAGTACTTC. It is translated as CASRGTSGSLETQYF. V is TRBV5-6 and J is TRBJ2-5; TRBD2 matches at 14 bases. The CDR3 runs 15 residues. The germline CDR1 and CDR2 sequences are SGHDT and YYEEEE. V was clipped by 5 bases and J by 5 bases; unmatched bases: 5.

The J gene is TRBJ1-2, the V gene TRBV2; D gene unclear. The CDR3 covers 13 residues. V was cut by 0 bases and J by 7 bases, with 9 bases left in between. The germline CDR1 and CDR2 sequences are SNHLY and FYNNEI. The DNA of the CDR3 is TGTGCCAGCAGTGAAGCGCTTGGGAGTGGCTACACCTTC. Amino acid sequence: CASSEALGSGYTF.

The chain employs TRBV2 and TRBJ2-7, with TRBD1 matching over 8 bases. After removal of 9 bases from V and 6 bases from J, the junction contained 16 bases not matched to a gene. From germline, CDR1 is SNHLY and CDR2 FYNNEI. CDR3 length: 15 amino acids. This CDR3 reads CASQKVPRTGSEQYF. The CDR3 DNA reads as TGTGCCAGTCAAAAAGTACCTCGGACAGGGAGCGAGCAGTACTTC.

This chain links TRBV27 with TRBJ1-1; no clear D gene. V dropped 4 bases and J dropped 1 base, with 10 bases sitting between them. The CDR3 runs to 14 residues. CDR1 MNHEY and CDR2 SMNVEV come from the germline V gene (reference sequence). Here the CDR3 reads CASSSNTQNTEAFF. For the CDR3, the DNA is TGTGCCAGCAGTTCGAACACGCAGAACACTGAAGCTTTCTTT.

This chain joins TRBV2 and TRBJ2-5; no clear D gene. The CDR3 extends over 11 amino acids. V was shortened by 4 bases and J by 4 bases, with 4 bases between the two germline ends. Germline assignment: CDR1 SNHLY and CDR2 FYNNEI. CDR3 residues: CASSVLETQYF. The CDR3 DNA is TGTGCCAGCAGTGTATTAGAGACCCAGTACTTC. The full variable domain, rest sourced from reference TRBV2 and TRBJ2-5, is EPEVTQTPSHQVTQMGQEVILRCVPISNHLYFYWYRQILGQKVEFLVSFYNNEISEKSEIFDDQFSVERPDGSNFTLKIRSTKLEDSAMYFCASSVLETQYFGPGTRLLVL.

The rearrangement joins TRBV28 to TRBJ2-7; 7 bases fit TRBD1. V gave up 8 bases and J gave up 7 bases; unmatched junction bases: 8. The CDR3 spans 12 residues. Germline CDR1 and CDR2: MDHEN and SYDVKM. As DNA, the CDR3 is TGTGCCAGCCAACAGGGGATTGGTGAGCAGTACTTC. It codes for CASQQGIGEQYF.

V and J are TRBV2 and TRBJ1-2; 8 positions agree with TRBD1. The CDR3 is 16 amino acids. The germline V gene encodes CDR1 SNHLY and CDR2 FYNNEI. J was trimmed by 3 bases and V by 2 bases; bases with no gene match: 8. CDR3 amino acids: CASSEFEGQEHYGYTF. DNA for the CDR3: TGTGCCAGCAGTGAATTTGAGGGACAGGAACACTATGGCTACACCTTC.

The chain carries TRBV10-3 and TRBJ1-1; the D is unclear. Germline CDR1 and CDR2: ENHRY and SYGVKD. V was trimmed by 8 bases and J by 8 bases, leaving 15 bases between them. There are 12 residues in the CDR3. CDR3 coding DNA: TGTGCCATCTCGGAGACGGCCGACGAAGCTTTCTTT. Translating gives CAISETADEAFF.

The chain carries TRBV4-2 and TRBJ1-1, with 7 bases aligning to TRBD1. The CDR3 sequence is 16 residues long. Germline V lookup: CDR1 LGHNA, CDR2 YNFKEQ. The V gene end was trimmed by 1 base and the J gene end by 3 bases; junction bases not matched to a gene: 8. CDR3 coding DNA: TGTGCCAGCAGCCAAGGGCGAGGGGGCTCGGACACTGAAGCTTTCTTT. Translation: CASSQGRGGSDTEAFF.

V and J are TRBV4-2 and TRBJ2-6; a possible D gene is TRBD1 (5 bases). V was trimmed by 1 base and J by 4 bases, leaving 23 bases between them. CDR1 is LGHNA and CDR2 is YNFKEQ in the germline V gene. The CDR3 runs 20 residues. CDR3 nucleotide sequence: TGTGCCAGCAGCCAAGTACCCGGACAAGGCCCCTCTCTGGGGGCCAACGTCCTGACTTTC. This encodes CASSQVPGQGPSLGANVLTF.

The chain uses TRBV4-2 and TRBJ2-7, with D perhaps matching TRBD1 (5 bases). This CDR3 spans 15 amino acids. V lost 0 bases to trimming and J lost 1 base, with 10 bases between them. The V gene's germline CDR1 is LGHNA and CDR2 YNFKEQ. The CDR3 sequence: CASSQEPGPSYEQYF. CDR3 nucleotides: TGTGCCAGCAGCCAAGAACCAGGGCCTTCCTACGAGCAGTACTTC.

The chain has TRBV4-3 and TRBJ1-2; the match to TRBD1 covers 7 bases. The CDR3 is 17 amino acids. Trimming cost V 3 bases and J 0 bases; bases outside gene matches: 10. Germline CDR1 is LGHNA and CDR2 is YSLEER. CDR3 protein: CASSQRRGTDSNYGYTF. DNA for the CDR3: TGCGCCAGCAGCCAGAGACGAGGGACAGATTCTAACTATGGCTACACCTTC.

This clone showed up just once. The CDR3 loop is CASSQDGQVPQPQHF. In nucleotides, the CDR3 is TGCGCCAGCAGCCAAGATGGACAGGTCCCCCAGCCCCAGCATTTT. The V and J genes are TRBV4-3 and TRBJ1-5; 7 bases fit TRBD1. Germline lookup yields CDR1 LGHNA and CDR2 YSLEER. Losses at the gene ends were 0 bases for V and 7 bases for J; bases not matched to a gene: 6. This CDR3 spans 15 amino acids.